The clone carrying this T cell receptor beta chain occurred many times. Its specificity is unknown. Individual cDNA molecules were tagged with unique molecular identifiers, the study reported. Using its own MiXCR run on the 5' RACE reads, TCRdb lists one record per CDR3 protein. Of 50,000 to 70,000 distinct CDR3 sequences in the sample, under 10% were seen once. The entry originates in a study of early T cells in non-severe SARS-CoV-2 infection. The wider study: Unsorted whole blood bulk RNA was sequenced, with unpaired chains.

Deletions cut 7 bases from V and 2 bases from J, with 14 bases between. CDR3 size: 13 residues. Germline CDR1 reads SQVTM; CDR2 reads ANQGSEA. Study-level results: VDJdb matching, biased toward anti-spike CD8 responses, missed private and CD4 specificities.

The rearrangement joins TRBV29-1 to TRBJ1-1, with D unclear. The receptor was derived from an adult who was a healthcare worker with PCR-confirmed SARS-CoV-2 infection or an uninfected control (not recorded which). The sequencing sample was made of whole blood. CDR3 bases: TGCAGCGCCCGGACTCACTATAACACTGAAGCTTTCTTT. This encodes CSARTHYNTEAFF.